The clone carrying this TCR beta chain turned up a few times. Germline V gives CDR1 SGHRS, CDR2 YFSETQ. The length of the CDR3 is 13 residues. The V end lost 4 bases, the J end lost 5 bases, and 13 bases lay between the germline ends. This entry belongs to a study of identical twins. It was template switching that added a universal primer site, and there were unique molecular identifiers on the cDNA. In TCRdb, the 5' RACE reads were re-called with MiXCR into one record per CDR3 protein. The table includes 700,000 or so distinct CDR3 sequences, around 20% detected once. Another study also made use of these data, one on T cells expressing NK-cell markers. That paper adds: Each TCR beta repertoire originated in sorted T cells that were CD3+CD56+NKG2C+, CD3+CD56+NKG2C- or CD3+CD56-NKG2C+. Seven of the eight sequenced donors were HCMV-seropositive; one was seronegative. Restriction of the sorted population to alpha-beta TCR T cells was achieved in several experiments with an anti-gamma-delta TCR antibody.

The gene calls are TRBV5-1 and TRBJ2-7; D remains ambiguous. Sequenced input: PBMCs. The TCR was taken from a woman aged 18-29 years in good health. CDR3 in DNA: TGCGCCAGCAGCCTCCTTGACTTCGACGAGCAGTACTTC. It is translated as CASSLLDFDEQYF.